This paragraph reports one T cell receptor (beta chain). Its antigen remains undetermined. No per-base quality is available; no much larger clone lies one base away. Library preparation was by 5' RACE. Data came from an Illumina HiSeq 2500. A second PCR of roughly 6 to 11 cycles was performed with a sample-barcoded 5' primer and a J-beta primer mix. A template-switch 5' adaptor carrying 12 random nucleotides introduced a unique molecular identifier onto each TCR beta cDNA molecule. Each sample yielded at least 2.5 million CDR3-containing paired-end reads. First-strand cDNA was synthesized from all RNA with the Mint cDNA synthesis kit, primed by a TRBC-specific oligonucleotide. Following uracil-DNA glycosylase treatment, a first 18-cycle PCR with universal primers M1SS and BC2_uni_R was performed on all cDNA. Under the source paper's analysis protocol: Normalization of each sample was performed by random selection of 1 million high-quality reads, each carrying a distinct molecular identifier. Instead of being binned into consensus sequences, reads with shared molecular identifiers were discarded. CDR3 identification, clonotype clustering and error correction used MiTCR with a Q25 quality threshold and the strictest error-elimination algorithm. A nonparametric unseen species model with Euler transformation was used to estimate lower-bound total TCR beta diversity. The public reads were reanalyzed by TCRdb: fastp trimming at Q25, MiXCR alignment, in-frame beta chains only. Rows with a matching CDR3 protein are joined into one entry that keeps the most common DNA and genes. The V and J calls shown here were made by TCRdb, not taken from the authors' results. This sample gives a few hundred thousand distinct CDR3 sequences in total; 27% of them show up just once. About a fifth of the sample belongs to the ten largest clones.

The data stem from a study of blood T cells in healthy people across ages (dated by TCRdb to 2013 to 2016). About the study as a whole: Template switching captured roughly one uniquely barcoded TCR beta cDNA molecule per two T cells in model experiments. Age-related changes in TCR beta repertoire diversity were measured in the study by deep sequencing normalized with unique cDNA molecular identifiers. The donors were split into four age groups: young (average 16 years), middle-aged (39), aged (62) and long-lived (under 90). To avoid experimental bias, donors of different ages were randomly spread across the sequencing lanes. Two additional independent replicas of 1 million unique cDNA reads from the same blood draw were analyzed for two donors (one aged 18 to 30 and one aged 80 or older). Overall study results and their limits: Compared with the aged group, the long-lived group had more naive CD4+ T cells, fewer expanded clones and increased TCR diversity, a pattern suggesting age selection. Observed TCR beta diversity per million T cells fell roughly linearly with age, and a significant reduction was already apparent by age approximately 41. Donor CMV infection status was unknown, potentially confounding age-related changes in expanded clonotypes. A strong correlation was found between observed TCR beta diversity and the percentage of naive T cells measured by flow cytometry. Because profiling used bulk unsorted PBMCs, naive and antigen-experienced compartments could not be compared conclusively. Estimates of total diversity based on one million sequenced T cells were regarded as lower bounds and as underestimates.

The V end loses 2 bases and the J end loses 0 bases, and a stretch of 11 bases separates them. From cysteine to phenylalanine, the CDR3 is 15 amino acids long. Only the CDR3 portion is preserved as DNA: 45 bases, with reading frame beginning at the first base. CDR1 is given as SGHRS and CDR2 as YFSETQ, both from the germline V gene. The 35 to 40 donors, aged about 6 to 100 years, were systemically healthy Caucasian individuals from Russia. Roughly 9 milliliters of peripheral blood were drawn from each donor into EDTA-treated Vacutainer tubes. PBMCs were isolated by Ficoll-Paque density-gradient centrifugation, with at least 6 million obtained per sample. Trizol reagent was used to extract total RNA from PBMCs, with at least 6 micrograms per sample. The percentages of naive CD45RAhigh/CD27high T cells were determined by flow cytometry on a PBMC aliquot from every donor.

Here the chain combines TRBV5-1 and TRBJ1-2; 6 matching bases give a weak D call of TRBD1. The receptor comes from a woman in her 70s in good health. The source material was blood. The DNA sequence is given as TGCGCCAGCAGCTTCGCCCGGGACACTAACTATGGCTACACCTTC. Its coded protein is CASSFARDTNYGYTF.